Shown below are 26 T cell receptor beta chains from a single sample sequenced in a study of CD8+ T cells in alopecia areata. After isolation, RNA underwent reverse transcription to generate cDNA as the sequencing template. TCRdb keeps only in-frame clones here, not all; method: immunoSEQ multiplex PCR. Seen here are about 70,000 clones, 45% to 50% observed once, and the top ten hold roughly 17%. Source: CD8+ T cells sorted from blood, taken at week 0. These receptors were obtained from a human donor with alopecia areata.

This chain connects TRBV25-1 to TRBJ2-2, with 8 bases that match TRBD2. Trimming took 2 bases from V and 2 from J; bases not matched to a gene: 1. The germline V gene encodes CDR1 MGHDK and CDR2 SYGVNS. The CDR3 is 15 amino acids. CDR3: CASSETSGNTGELFF. Here the CDR3 DNA reads TGTGCCAGCAGTGAAACTAGCGGAAACACCGGGGAGCTGTTTTTT. Together with reference TRBV25-1 and TRBJ2-2, the CDR3 gives the full variable domain: EADIYQTPRYLVIGTGKKITLECSQTMGHDKMYWYQQDPGMELHLIHYSYGVNSTEKGDLSSESTVSRIRTEHFPLTLESARPSHTSQYLCASSETSGNTGELFFGEGSRLTVL.

This clone was seen only a few times. The rearrangement uses TRBV20-1 and TRBJ2-1; no firm D call. The germline V and J ends were trimmed by 3 bases and 4 bases, with 4 bases remaining between them. The length of the CDR3 is 11 residues. CDR1 is DFQATT and CDR2 is SNEGSKA in the germline V gene (reference sequence). As DNA, the CDR3 is TGCAGTGCTAGCCTGTACAATGAGCAGTTCTTC. This codes for CSASLYNEQFF.

This clone came up a few times. The genes are TRBV4-1 and TRBJ1-1; D not certain. Trimming left V 0 bases short and J 4 bases short, with 9 bases between. This CDR3 comprises 14 residues. Germline lookup yields CDR1 MGHRA and CDR2 YSYEKL. In DNA form, the CDR3 reads TGCGCCAGCAGCCAAGAGAAGCCGGCCACTGAAGCTTTCTTT. It yields the protein CASSQEKPATEAFF.

The chain combines TRBV15 with TRBJ2-7; TRBD2 aligns across 10 bases. The germline V gene has CDR1 LNHNV and CDR2 YYDKDF (reference sequence). V shed 5 bases, J shed 6 bases, and the junction held 13 bases outside the gene matches. The CDR3 has 16 amino acids. This CDR3 reads CATSGSLLAGTREQYF. The CDR3 DNA reads TGTGCCACCAGCGGAAGTTTACTAGCGGGGACCCGCGAGCAGTACTTC.

This clone was detected only once. This sequence joins TRBV7-9 and TRBJ2-1; D remains unclear. The germline CDR1 and CDR2 sequences are SEHNR and FQNEAQ (reference sequence). The CDR3 loop spans 18 amino acids. V was cut by 5 bases and J by 7 bases, with 27 bases left in between. This CDR3 reads CASSPPHSTPTPGNEQFF. The CDR3 DNA sequence: TGTGCCAGCAGCCCACCTCATAGCACGCCGACACCCGGGAATGAGCAGTTCTTC.

V is TRBV28 and J is TRBJ1-1; no clear D gene. The CDR3 runs to 16 residues. Germline assignment: CDR1 MDHEN and CDR2 SYDVKM. V was trimmed by 3 bases and J by 0 bases, leaving 14 bases between them. Written as DNA, the CDR3 is TGTGCCAGCAGTTTGCCGTCGGACGGAATGAACACTGAAGCTTTCTTT. The encoded protein is CASSLPSDGMNTEAFF.

This clone appeared once. The genes are TRBV2 and TRBJ2-1; 9 nucleotides align to TRBD2. The CDR3 is made up of 16 amino acids. After removal of 6 bases from V and 4 bases from J, the junction contained 10 bases not matched to a gene. The germline gives CDR1 SNHLY, CDR2 FYNNEI. CDR3 nucleotides: TGTGCCAGCAGCCCCTGGGGGACTAGCAGTTACAATGAGCAGTTCTTC. Protein product: CASSPWGTSSYNEQFF. The full variable domain, in which reference TRBV2 and TRBJ2-1 provide the parts outside the CDR3, is EPEVTQTPSHQVTQMGQEVILRCVPISNHLYFYWYRQILGQKVEFLVSFYNNEISEKSEIFDDQFSVERPDGSNFTLKIRSTKLEDSAMYFCASSPWGTSSYNEQFFGPGTRLTVL.

The gene calls are TRBV29-1 and TRBJ2-7, with 10 bases lining up with TRBD1. The CDR3 length is 14 residues. Germline-derived CDR1 and CDR2 are SQVTM and ANQGSEA. The ends lost 4 bases at V and 7 bases at J; junction bases unmatched: 10. CDR3 residues: CSVGTRDRGQEQYF. CDR3 bases: TGCAGCGTTGGGACTCGGGACAGGGGTCAGGAGCAGTACTTC.

This chain links TRBV19 with TRBJ1-1, with a weak D call TRBD1 (5 bases). The CDR3 contains 16 residues. V lost 5 bases and J 3 bases, leaving 19 bases between the germline ends. Germline V gene data show CDR1 as LNHDA and CDR2 as SQIVND (reference sequence). CDR3 region: CASSGETGTGYTEAFF. In DNA, the CDR3 is TGTGCCAGTAGTGGAGAGACCGGGACCGGGTACACTGAAGCTTTCTTT.

This clone showed up many times. V is TRBV13 and J is TRBJ1-1; weak D call: TRBD1 (5 bases). CDR3 length: 16 residues. The germline gives CDR1 PRHDT, CDR2 FYEKMQ (reference sequence). The V end was cut by 0 bases, the J end by 0 bases, with 11 bases between. The CDR3 loop reads CASSLGLVTVNTEAFF. The CDR3 DNA reads TGTGCCAGCAGCTTAGGCCTGGTGACAGTGAACACTGAAGCTTTCTTT.

This chain uses TRBV4-2 with TRBJ1-5, with D perhaps TRBD1 (6 bases). The ends were cut back, 0 bases at V and 5 bases at J, with 11 bases in the middle. This CDR3 has 15 amino acids. The germline V gene encodes CDR1 LGHNA and CDR2 YNFKEQ. The CDR3 spells CASSQDQDSYQPQHF. As DNA, the CDR3 is TGTGCCAGCAGCCAAGATCAGGACAGTTATCAGCCCCAGCATTTT.

This clone was seen more than once but under ten times. The rearrangement links TRBV29-1 to TRBJ2-5; 14 bases fit TRBD2. The DNA end is more similar to TRBJ2-7, so the J call may be wrong. The CDR3 spans 14 residues. CDR1 is SQVTM and CDR2 is ANQGSEA in the germline V gene. CDR3 DNA sequence: TGCAGCGTGGATGGACTAGCGGGAGGCTACGAGCAGTACTTC. It specifies CSVDGLAGGYEQYF.

The chain joins TRBV29-1 to TRBJ2-3; TRBD2 aligns across 7 bases. The V and J ends lost 4 bases and 4 bases, in that order; junction bases with no gene match: 5. Germline CDR1 and CDR2: SQVTM and ANQGSEA. The CDR3 length is 13 residues. The CDR3 DNA reads as TGCAGCGTTGTATCGGGGAGGGCAGATACGCAGTATTTT. Amino acids: CSVVSGRADTQYF.

This chain joins TRBV27 and TRBJ2-5; 9 bases agree with TRBD2. The DNA matches TRBJ2-7 better at its end, which makes the J call doubtful. The CDR3 runs 15 residues. The germline V gene has CDR1 MNHEY and CDR2 SMNVEV (reference sequence). In nucleotides, the CDR3 is TGTGCCACCTTATCCTTTAGCGGGAGCATCCACGAGCAGTACTTC. Amino acids: CATLSFSGSIHEQYF.

This chain joins TRBV30 and TRBJ2-3; TRBD2 is a possible D gene (6 bases). The length of the CDR3 is 13 residues. Germline V gene lookup returns CDR1 GTSNPN and CDR2 SVGIG (reference sequence). Trimming took off 5 bases at V and 6 bases at J, with 15 bases between the two ends. In nucleotides, the CDR3 is TGTGCCTGGCGGGGGACGGAACGGGATACGCAGTATTTT. Protein product: CAWRGTERDTQYF.

The rearrangement uses TRBV15 and TRBJ1-2, with TRBD1 as a possible D gene (6 bases). Germline-derived CDR1 and CDR2 are LNHNV and YYDKDF (reference sequence). The CDR3 extends over 13 amino acids. The V end lost 5 bases, the J end lost 7 bases, and 14 bases lay between the germline ends. The CDR3 nucleotides read TGTGCCACCAGCCGACAACAAGGGGGTGGCTACACCTTC. It encodes CATSRQQGGGYTF.

The chain carries TRBV7-9 and TRBJ2-5; D possibly corresponds to TRBD2 (5 bases). CDR3 size: 13 residues. Germline assignment: CDR1 SEHNR and CDR2 FQNEAQ (reference sequence). With 6 bases removed from V and 2 bases from J, the gap between germline ends came to 10 bases. The CDR3 spells CASRLDLQETQYF. As DNA, the CDR3 is TGTGCCAGCAGGCTGGACTTACAAGAGACCCAGTACTTC. Filled out from reference TRBV7-9 and TRBJ2-5, the complete variable domain reads DTGVSQNPRHKITKRGQNVTFRCDPISEHNRLYWYRQTLGQGPEFLTYFQNEAQLEKSRLLSDRFSAERPKGSFSTLEIQRTEQGDSAMYLCASRLDLQETQYFGPGTRLLVL.

The chain combines TRBV5-1 with TRBJ2-1; D perhaps matches TRBD2 (5 bases). The CDR3 runs 15 residues. Germline V gene lookup returns CDR1 SGHRS and CDR2 YFSETQ. V gave up 4 bases and J gave up 0 bases, with 11 bases separating them. CDR3 nucleotides: TGCGCCAGCAGCCCCGGGGTCCGCTCCTACAATGAGCAGTTCTTC. This codes for CASSPGVRSYNEQFF.

This rearrangement joins TRBV29-1 to TRBJ2-2, with D possibly matching TRBD1 (6 bases). CDR3 length: 14 amino acids. Trimming left V 0 bases short and J 4 bases short, with 9 bases between. Germline assignment: CDR1 SQVTM and CDR2 ANQGSEA. The CDR3 bases are TGCAGCGTTGAAGAGGGGGCCCGCACCGGGGAGCTGTTTTTT. Residues: CSVEEGARTGELFF.

This clone was picked up a small number of times. The chain links TRBV5-8 to TRBJ2-5, with D hard to call. In germline, CDR1 is SGHTS, CDR2 YDEGEE. CDR3 length equals 13 residues. Trimming cost V 0 bases and J 5 bases, with 8 bases left between them. CDR3 sequence: CASSLGSWETQYF. Written as DNA, the CDR3 is TGTGCCAGCAGCTTGGGGAGTTGGGAGACCCAGTACTTC.

The V gene is TRBV29-1, the J gene TRBJ2-7; 7 nucleotides align to TRBD1. Germline V gene lookup returns CDR1 SQVTM and CDR2 ANQGSEA. Germline trimming cut 5 bases from V and 2 bases from J; bases unmatched to any gene: 6. There are 13 residues in the CDR3. CDR3 DNA: TGCAGCGTTATCCGGGACAGAGCCTACGAGCAGTACTTC. Its translation: CSVIRDRAYEQYF.

This clone was detected only a few times. The V call is TRBV29-1, the J call TRBJ2-7, with D possibly being TRBD1 or TRBD2 (5 bases each). Germline loops: CDR1 SQVTM, CDR2 ANQGSEA. V gave up 4 bases and J gave up 2 bases, with 12 bases separating them. This CDR3 region has 13 residues. The CDR3 here is CSVAERDPYEQYF. Here the CDR3 DNA reads TGCAGCGTTGCTGAACGGGACCCCTACGAGCAGTACTTC.

The sample holds one count of this clone. J is TRBJ2-1 and V is TRBV4-3, with a tentative D call TRBD1 (5 bases). In germline, CDR1 is LGHNA, CDR2 YSLEER. The CDR3 runs to 15 residues. V was shortened by 0 bases and J by 7 bases, with 13 bases between the two germline ends. CDR3 in DNA: TGCGCCAGCAGCCAAGATCAGGGATCCCCAAATGAGCAGTTCTTC. Encoded protein: CASSQDQGSPNEQFF.

The CDR3 nucleotides are TGTGCCAGCAGCCTAAGGACAGGAGAACTGTTTTTT. Protein: CASSLRTGELFF. V is TRBV9 and J is TRBJ1-4, with TRBD1 identical over 7 bases. V dropped 4 bases and J dropped 12; count of bases not matched to a gene: 6. The CDR3 is 12 residues long. Germline CDR1 reads SGDLS; CDR2 reads YYNGEE.

CDR3 nucleotide sequence: TGTGCCAGCAGCCTCCAGCTCTCCTACGAGCAGTACTTC. Its protein is CASSLQLSYEQYF. The J gene is TRBJ2-7, the V gene TRBV7-9; D is uncertain. V lost 5 bases and J 0 bases, leaving 8 bases between the germline ends. Germline V gives CDR1 SEHNR, CDR2 FQNEAQ (reference sequence). The CDR3 has 13 amino acids.

In the case of this clone: The same CDR3 also results from other DNA sequences found in this sample. This chain uses TRBV30 with TRBJ1-1; D gene unclear. The CDR3 runs to 11 residues. The germline V and J ends were trimmed by 4 bases and 0 bases, with 3 bases remaining between them. In germline, CDR1 is GTSNPN, CDR2 SVGIG (reference sequence). For the CDR3, the DNA is TGTGCCTGGACCGTGAACACTGAAGCTTTCTTT. Amino acids: CAWTVNTEAFF.